This T cell receptor (beta chain) is from a study of cytomegalovirus exposure and HLA in healthy donors. Whole-study findings and limits: Later, an analysis found that TCR clusters from the first cohort tended to co-occur in the roughly 120 validation repertoires. Specificity for CMV antigens was confirmed in vitro for a few of the CMV-associated chains. According to the study, roughly 160 TCR beta chains were cytomegalovirus-associated.

The CDR3 loop spans 11 amino acids. J lost 9 bases, V lost 2 bases, and 2 bases had no gene match. Per germline, CDR1 DFQATT and CDR2 SNEGSKA (reference sequence). Comment on this clone: Its specificity is not known.

TCRdb's table, derived via immunoSEQ multiplex PCR, lists solely in-frame clones and lacks some. This table has about 160,000 clones, approximately 88% appearing once. The chain combines TRBV20-1 with TRBJ2-5, with 8 bases fitting TRBD2. Sequencing used PBMCs. The clonotype was recovered from a man aged 25-45 years in good health and CMV-seropositive. In DNA, the CDR3 is TGCAGTGCTAGATTGCGGGAGGCCCAGTACTTC. This sequence encodes CSARLREAQYF.